This TCR beta chain emerged from a study of T cells in localized non-small cell lung cancer. This clone turned up a few times. Its antigen is undetermined. General study points: Longer overall survival was seen with higher T cell density measured in blood. For the top 100 tumor clones, a median roughly 56 also appeared in adjacent lung. Owing to sequencing of a solitary tumor region, heterogeneity cannot be discounted. Clonality peaked in uninvolved adjacent lung rather than tumor.

Method: immunoSEQ multiplex PCR; TCRdb's copy keeps in-frame clones and lacks some. The sample shows 40,000 or so clones, around 86% of them seen only once. Germline CDR1 MNHEY, CDR2 SVGAGI. The trim removed 6 bases at V and 6 bases at J, leaving 7 bases unmatched. The CDR3 has 14 residues. This chain links TRBV6-5 with TRBJ2-1, with TRBD2 matching 8 bases. The receptor's source is a man aged 40-75 years with stage I lung adenocarcinoma. The material was peripheral blood, obtained before any cancer treatment. The CDR3 coding sequence is TGTGCCAGCAGCCTGAGCGGGAGCGGCAATGAGCAGTTCTTC. The encoded protein is CASSLSGSGNEQFF.